This TCR beta chain emerged from a study of yellow fever vaccine responses in identical twins. Per the germline V gene, CDR1 is DFQATT and CDR2 is SNEGSKA (reference sequence). Trimming cost V 6 bases and J 5 bases, with 13 bases left between them. The CDR3 extends over 12 amino acids. TCRdb processed the RT-PCR reads anew with MiXCR; each CDR3 protein has one entry. This sample has some 2,400 distinct CDR3 sequences, with 70% to 85% found just once. The sample here was T cells from blood (PBMCs), unsorted or a sorted subset (not recorded which), taken before or after yellow fever vaccination (not recorded which). J is TRBJ2-5 and V is TRBV20-1, with D maybe TRBD2 (7 bases). This TCR was sampled from a female donor who received the yellow fever vaccine. CDR3 bases: TGCAGTGCCCGGACTAGGGGGGAGACCCAGTACTTC. It codes for CSARTRGETQYF.